The 18 T cell receptor beta chains below were found in one sample sequenced in a study of blood T cell repertoires in COVID-19. Using immunoSEQ multiplex PCR, the repertoire was profiled, and TCRdb retains in-frame clones only, with some absent. In the table there are about 59,000 clones, over 75% of which are singletons. The sequenced material came from peripheral blood. These receptors originate from a man older than 75 with acute or convalescent COVID-19.

The chain links TRBV7-9 to TRBJ1-4; D is perhaps TRBD1 (6 bases). V was pared by 1 base and J by 5 bases, with 11 bases between. The CDR3 runs to 15 residues. The germline V gene encodes CDR1 SEHNR and CDR2 FQNEAQ (reference sequence). The CDR3 region is CASSLVRGGNEKLFF. The CDR3 nucleotides are TGTGCCAGCAGCTTAGTCAGGGGTGGGAATGAAAAACTGTTTTTT.

The V gene is TRBV30, the J gene TRBJ1-2; 7 positions match TRBD1. The CDR3 spans 16 residues. The germline CDR1 and CDR2 sequences are GTSNPN and SVGIG (reference sequence). V gave up 2 bases and J gave up 4 bases; unmatched junction bases: 13. The chain's CDR3 is CAWSRPLQGTSYGYTF. In DNA form, the CDR3 reads TGTGCCTGGAGTAGACCGCTACAGGGGACCAGCTATGGCTACACCTTC. Filled out from reference TRBV30 and TRBJ1-2, the complete variable domain reads SQTIHQWPATLVQPVGSPLSLECTVEGTSNPNLYWYRQAAGRGLQLLFYSVGIGQISSEVPQNLSASRPQDRQFILSSKKLLLSDSGFYLCAWSRPLQGTSYGYTFGSGTRLTVV.

The rearrangement joins TRBV10-3 to TRBJ1-2, with unresolved D. Looked up from germline, CDR1 is ENHRY and CDR2 is SYGVKD. The CDR3 runs 12 residues. The ends were cut back, 6 bases at V and 7 bases at J, with 12 bases in the middle. CDR3 DNA: TGTGCCATCAGGCCCGGGGAGAGTGGCTACACCTTC. This gives the protein CAIRPGESGYTF.

This clone was seen only once. The rearrangement joins TRBV24-1 to TRBJ1-4; weak D call: TRBD1 (5 bases). Trimming shortened V by 12 bases and J by 5 bases, and 15 bases separated the two germline ends. Looked up from germline, CDR1 is KGHDR and CDR2 is SFDVKD. The CDR3 runs to 13 residues. CDR3 in amino acids: CAPDGGGNEKLFF. The CDR3 DNA reads as TGTGCCCCGGATGGCGGGGGGAATGAAAAACTGTTTTTT.

V usage is TRBV11-2 and J usage is TRBJ2-1; 9 bases are a match to TRBD2. The CDR3 totals 16 residues. Germline V lookup: CDR1 SGHAT, CDR2 FQNNGV. Germline trimming cut 4 bases from V and 2 bases from J; bases unmatched to any gene: 6. The DNA of the CDR3 is TGTGCCAGCAGCTCCCCTCGCGGGGGGGCCTACAATGAGCAGTTCTTC. Translating it yields CASSSPRGGAYNEQFF. Combining the CDR3 with reference TRBV11-2 and TRBJ2-1 gives the whole variable domain EAGVAQSPRYKIIEKRQSVAFWCNPISGHATLYWYQQILGQGPKLLIQFQNNGVVDDSQLPKDRFSAERLKGVDSTLKIQPAKLEDSAVYLCASSSPRGGAYNEQFFGPGTRLTVL.

V gene TRBV5-6 combines with J gene TRBJ1-1; 9 bases agree with TRBD1. The CDR3 extends over 14 amino acids. Germline CDR1 and CDR2: SGHDT and YYEEEE. The J segment lost 6 bases and the V segment lost 4 bases, leaving 7 bases of the junction unmatched. This CDR3 reads CASSVGYRGPEAFF. CDR3 DNA: TGTGCCAGCAGCGTTGGGTACAGGGGGCCTGAAGCTTTCTTT.

The gene calls are TRBV5-1 and TRBJ2-3; 11 bases fit TRBD2. The germline V gene encodes CDR1 SGHRS and CDR2 YFSETQ. This CDR3 has 16 residues. Trimming took 0 bases from V and 2 from J; bases not matched to a gene: 2. CDR3 nucleotides: TGCGCCAGCAGCTTGGGACTAGCGGGGTACACAGATACGCAGTATTTT. This encodes CASSLGLAGYTDTQYF.

The V call is TRBV5-1, the J call TRBJ2-5; 9 bases line up with TRBD1. The CDR3 consists of 14 residues. The ends lost 5 bases at V and 1 base at J; junction bases unmatched: 3. CDR1 SGHRS and CDR2 YFSETQ come from the germline V gene. The CDR3: CASSSDRGQETQYF. The CDR3 DNA reads TGCGCCAGCAGTTCGGACAGGGGCCAAGAGACCCAGTACTTC.

The rearrangement links TRBV6-5 to TRBJ1-5, with 10 bases lining up with TRBD1. In germline, CDR1 is MNHEY, CDR2 SVGAGI. V shed 7 bases and J 5 bases; nucleotides not matched to a gene: 5. The length of the CDR3 is 14 residues. This CDR3 is CASTEGTGDQPQHF. In nucleotides, the CDR3 is TGTGCCAGCACCGAGGGGACAGGGGATCAGCCCCAGCATTTT.

This clone was seen only a few times. The chain has TRBV24-1 and TRBJ2-3; D may be TRBD1 (6 bases). Germline V gene lookup returns CDR1 KGHDR and CDR2 SFDVKD. The CDR3 covers 18 residues. Trimming pared 1 base from V and 2 bases from J, leaving 18 bases between. The CDR3 DNA reads as TGTGCCACCAGTGATTTTAAAAGGGTTCAGGGGAACACAGATACGCAGTATTTT. Its translation is CATSDFKRVQGNTDTQYF.

The chain is built from TRBV2 and TRBJ1-1; D not certain. Deletions cut 6 bases from V and 7 bases from J, with 15 bases between. The V gene's germline CDR1 is SNHLY and CDR2 FYNNEI. The CDR3 runs to 13 residues. Here the CDR3 reads CASSEEPSSEAFF. The CDR3 DNA reads TGTGCCAGCAGCGAGGAACCATCCAGTGAAGCTTTCTTT.

V gene TRBV7-3 combines with J gene TRBJ2-2, with a weak D call TRBD1 (7 bases). CDR1 and CDR2 from the germline V gene are SGHTA and FQGTGA. This CDR3 comprises 16 residues. The V gene lost 2 bases and the J gene lost 3 bases, with 13 bases spanning the gap. The CDR3 DNA sequence: TGTGCCAGCAGCTTAGGCGGGACAGCCGACACCGGGGAGCTGTTTTTT. It translates to CASSLGGTADTGELFF.

The genes are TRBV5-1 and TRBJ2-7; no clear D gene. The CDR3 is 14 amino acids. V dropped 0 bases and J dropped 5 bases, with 12 bases sitting between them. CDR1 is SGHRS, CDR2 YFSETQ, per germline. The chain's CDR3 is CASSLASVQNEQYF. In DNA form, the CDR3 reads TGCGCCAGCAGCTTGGCTTCCGTACAAAACGAGCAGTACTTC.

This sequence joins TRBV9 and TRBJ2-7, with 7 bases fitting TRBD1. The CDR3 runs to 15 residues. Trimming took 4 bases from V and 2 from J; bases not matched to a gene: 9. Germline CDR1 is SGDLS and CDR2 is YYNGEE. The CDR3 spells CASSYFLGTAYEQYF. The CDR3 nucleotides are TGTGCCAGCAGCTACTTTTTGGGGACAGCCTACGAGCAGTACTTC.

The V and J genes are TRBV19 and TRBJ2-7; D is possibly TRBD1 (6 bases). Germline CDR1 reads LNHDA; CDR2 reads SQIVND (reference sequence). V lost 4 bases to trimming and J lost 0 bases, with 16 bases between them. This CDR3 has 16 amino acids. CDR3 sequence: CASSTLLDRSSYEQYF. The CDR3 coding sequence is TGTGCCAGTAGTACCCTCCTCGACAGGAGCTCCTACGAGCAGTACTTC.

The rearrangement joins TRBV7-6 to TRBJ2-5; D gene uncertain. Trimming pared 2 bases from V and 1 base from J, leaving 8 bases between. The CDR3 totals 14 residues. Germline lookup yields CDR1 SGHVS and CDR2 FNYEAQ. CDR3 bases: TGTGCCAGCAGCTTATTGGGCCTCCAAGAGACCCAGTACTTC. Encoded protein: CASSLLGLQETQYF.

The chain uses TRBV27 and TRBJ1-2; TRBD1 might be the D (5 bases). Per germline, CDR1 MNHEY and CDR2 SMNVEV (reference sequence). V lost 10 bases to trimming and J lost 3 bases, with 9 bases between them. This CDR3 has 11 amino acids. In DNA, the CDR3 is TGTGCCACCGGGGGTCACTATGGCTACACCTTC. Protein sequence: CATGGHYGYTF.

This clone occurred a few times. The CDR3 spells CGVASANYGYTF. The DNA of the CDR3 is TGCGGGGTTGCCTCAGCTAACTATGGCTACACCTTC. The rearrangement joins TRBV29-1 to TRBJ1-2; D call uncertain. The germline gives CDR1 SQVTM, CDR2 ANQGSEA. CDR3 size: 12 residues.